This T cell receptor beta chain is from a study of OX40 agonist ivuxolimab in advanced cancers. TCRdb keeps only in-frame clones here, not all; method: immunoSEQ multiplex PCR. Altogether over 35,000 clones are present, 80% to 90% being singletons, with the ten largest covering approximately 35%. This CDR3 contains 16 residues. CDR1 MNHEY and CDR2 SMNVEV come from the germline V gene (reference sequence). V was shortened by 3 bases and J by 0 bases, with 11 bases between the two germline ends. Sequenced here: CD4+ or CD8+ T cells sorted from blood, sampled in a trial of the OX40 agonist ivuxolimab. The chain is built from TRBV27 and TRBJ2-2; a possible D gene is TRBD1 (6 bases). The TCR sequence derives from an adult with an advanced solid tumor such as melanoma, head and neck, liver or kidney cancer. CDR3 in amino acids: CASSLYGGSNTGELFF. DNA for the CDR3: TGTGCCAGCAGTTTGTATGGGGGCTCGAACACCGGGGAGCTGTTTTTT.